The sequence of this T cell receptor beta chain was determined in a study of cytomegalovirus exposure and HLA in healthy donors. TCRdb's copy holds only in-frame clones and misses some; the assay was immunoSEQ multiplex PCR. The profile shows about 220,000 clones, approximately 90% of them singletons. Unmatched junction bases numbered 7, after V lost 2 bases and J lost 4 bases. This CDR3 contains 15 residues. Germline V gives CDR1 SGHRS, CDR2 YFSETQ. The V and J genes are TRBV5-1 and TRBJ1-2, with TRBD1 matching over 8 bases. The clonotype comes from a woman aged 18 to 35 in good health and CMV-seronegative. What was sequenced was PBMCs. CDR3 amino acids: CASSLSIRGPYGYTF. Written as DNA, the CDR3 is TGCGCCAGCAGCTTATCCATCAGGGGGCCCTATGGCTACACCTTC. Using reference TRBV5-1 and TRBJ1-2 for the parts outside the CDR3, the full variable domain is KAGVTQTPRYLIKTRGQQVTLSCSPISGHRSVSWYQQTPGQGLQFLFEYFSETQRNKGNFPGRFSGRQFSNSRSEMNVSTLELGDSALYLCASSLSIRGPYGYTFGSGTRLTVV.